This T cell receptor (beta chain) originates from a study of blood T cell repertoires in COVID-19. Study details: The cDNA or gDNA used as material had been derived from T cells, B-cell-depleted T cells, or PBMCs.

Those enrolled in Seattle joined during active infection and were followed longitudinally afterward. In the source study's methods: Estimates of nucleated cell counts were drawn from the amplification of reference gene primers. Assay used: immunoSEQ multiplex PCR; TCRdb lists only in-frame clones, some missing. V and J calls and clone size are as listed in that table; D and trimming were resolved from the DNA. Of under 300,000 clones listed, 65% to 85% are singletons. V was pared by 2 bases and J by 6 bases, with 8 bases of the junction left unmatched. Germline CDR1 SGHRS, CDR2 YFSETQ. CDR3 length: 17 residues.

Input material: peripheral blood. The clonotype comes from a human donor with COVID-19, enrolled during active disease. The donor label of this sample is uncertain. The J gene is TRBJ2-3, the V gene TRBV5-1, with TRBD2 matching 14 bases. The CDR3 coding sequence is TGCGCCAGCAGCTTAGGAGGACTAGCGGGAGGTTTTGATACGCAGTATTTT. This codes for CASSLGGLAGGFDTQYF.